Listed below are T cell receptor beta chains from one sample, sequenced in a study of shared clonotypes between healthy human individuals. Sequenced by immunoSEQ multiplex PCR; TCRdb stores in-frame clones only, minus some. The sample comprises 2 million to 3 million clones, over 85% of which are singletons, and 0.35% to 0.45% rests with the top ten. Sequenced material: naive CD4+ T cells from PBMCs. These receptors came from a man aged 18 to 29 in good health. Some clones in this sample may be carry-over from other donors' samples. The CDR3 runs from the conserved cysteine through the conserved F or W. Each record gives: clone size, J gene, D gene, V gene, CDR3 protein, CDR3 DNA. A D gene is named only where the DNA matches it firmly. Size is omitted from some rows. Given values are once, few, many or a class for expanded clones.

abundance: NA
j_gene: TRBJ2-1
d_gene: TRBD2
v_gene: TRBV19
CDR3aa: CASSTQLAGGFYNEQFF
CDR3nt: TGTGCCAGTAGTACTCAGCTAGCGGGAGGGTTCTACAATGAGCAGTTCTTC

abundance: NA
j_gene: TRBJ2-5
d_gene: TRBD2
v_gene: TRBV2
CDR3aa: CASTVGLGGMGGETQYF
CDR3nt: TGTGCCAGCACCGTAGGACTAGGCGGGATGGGAGGTGAGACCCAGTACTTC

abundance: NA
j_gene: TRBJ2-7
d_gene: TRBD2
v_gene: TRBV7-2
CDR3aa: CASSLVTAGGLGEQYF
CDR3nt: TGTGCCAGCAGCTTAGTAACAGCGGGAGGCCTGGGGGAGCAGTACTTC

abundance: NA
j_gene: TRBJ2-7
d_gene: TRBD2
v_gene: TRBV6-6
CDR3aa: CASSPGLTSSYEQYF
CDR3nt: TGTGCCAGCAGCCCGGGACTAACCAGCTCCTACGAGCAGTACTTC

abundance: NA
j_gene: TRBJ2-1
d_gene: NA
v_gene: TRBV6-1
CDR3aa: CASSEADWYSYNEQFF
CDR3nt: TGTGCCAGCAGTGAAGCCGACTGGTACTCCTACAATGAGCAGTTCTTC

abundance: NA
j_gene: TRBJ2-1
d_gene: NA
v_gene: TRBV5-6
CDR3aa: CASSTRRGYNEQFF
CDR3nt: TGTGCCAGCAGCACGAGACGCGGCTACAATGAGCAGTTCTTC

abundance: NA
j_gene: TRBJ1-2
d_gene: NA
v_gene: TRBV14
CDR3aa: CASSQDRTTGYTF
CDR3nt: TGTGCCAGCAGCCAAGACCGGACAACAGGCTACACCTTC

abundance: NA
j_gene: TRBJ1-1
d_gene: NA
v_gene: TRBV27
CDR3aa: CASSLWGAGMNTEAFF
CDR3nt: TGTGCCAGCAGTTTATGGGGGGCGGGGATGAACACTGAAGCTTTCTTT

abundance: NA
j_gene: TRBJ2-2
d_gene: TRBD1
v_gene: TRBV27
CDR3aa: CASSFFRQGTGELFF
CDR3nt: TGTGCCAGCAGTTTCTTCCGACAGGGCACCGGGGAGCTGTTTTTT

abundance: NA
j_gene: TRBJ2-1
d_gene: NA
v_gene: TRBV27
CDR3aa: CASSLIPQGGSEQFF
CDR3nt: TGTGCCAGCAGTTTAATCCCGCAGGGTGGAAGTGAGCAGTTCTTC

abundance: once
j_gene: TRBJ2-3
d_gene: NA
v_gene: TRBV2
CDR3aa: CASSIRTGASTDTQYF
CDR3nt: TGTGCCAGCAGTATACGGACGGGTGCTAGCACAGATACGCAGTATTTT

abundance: NA
j_gene: TRBJ2-5
d_gene: NA
v_gene: TRBV28
CDR3aa: CASRTGRGSQYF
CDR3nt: TGTGCCAGCAGAACAGGGAGGGGAAGCCAGTACTTC

abundance: NA
j_gene: TRBJ2-6
d_gene: NA
v_gene: TRBV5-1
CDR3aa: CASSLDAGAGANVLTF
CDR3nt: TGCGCCAGCAGCTTGGATGCGGGTGCTGGGGCCAACGTCCTGACTTTC

abundance: NA
j_gene: TRBJ1-5
d_gene: NA
v_gene: TRBV5-1
CDR3aa: CASSLRSGSNQPQHF
CDR3nt: TGCGCCAGCAGCTTGAGGTCAGGGAGCAATCAGCCCCAGCATTTT

abundance: NA
j_gene: TRBJ1-5
d_gene: TRBD1
v_gene: TRBV28
CDR3aa: CASSSGQYQPQHF
CDR3nt: TGTGCCAGCAGCTCGGGACAGTATCAGCCCCAGCATTTT